A single count supports the clone carrying this T cell receptor beta chain. As yet, its antigen is unknown. This specimen comes from a study of shared clonotypes between healthy human individuals. Study as a whole: CD4 naive cells filled three plates per donor, CD4 memory three, CD8 naive two and CD8 memory one. Study results and limitations: Large sequencing depth failed to make sorted-subset sequencing complete, rarefaction showed. Naive subsets tended to show greater estimated richness than memory subsets.

Germline V gene sequence: CDR1 MNHNS, CDR2 SASEGT. Trimming removed 2 bases at V and 13 bases at J, with 20 bases between. CDR3 size: 14 residues. Repertoires were generated with immunoSEQ multiplex PCR, while TCRdb's copy carries only in-frame clones and drops some. The sample has under 85,000 clones; 62% are singletons. The chain carries TRBV6-1 and TRBJ1-2, with D perhaps matching TRBD1 (5 bases). The source material was memory CD8+ T cells sorted from blood. Subset defined: CD45RO+ cells pooled with CCR7-negative TemRA cells. The sequence was collected from a man aged 25-45 years in good health. This chain's CDR3 is CASSELLTANGGTF. The CDR3 coding sequence is TGTGCCAGCAGTGAACTTTTGACGGCGAACGGGGGCACCTTC.